A single sample gave rise to the 16 T cell receptor beta chains below, sequenced in a study of blood T cell repertoires in COVID-19. This table comes from immunoSEQ multiplex PCR, and its TCRdb copy is limited to in-frame clones, with some not included. The data hold about 100,000 clones, with about 83% observed a single time. Sequenced material: peripheral blood. These receptors came from a human donor in a cohort sampled during active COVID-19.

The V gene is TRBV27, the J gene TRBJ2-2, with 10 bases aligning to TRBD1. Germline CDR1 and CDR2: MNHEY and SMNVEV (reference sequence). V lost 6 bases and J lost 4; bases outside the gene matches: 11. The CDR3 spans 17 residues. CDR3 in amino acids: CASSTIRQGAGTGELFF. The DNA of the CDR3 is TGTGCCAGCAGCACCATCAGACAGGGGGCCGGCACCGGGGAGCTGTTTTTT.

This clone turned up a few times. CDR3 DNA sequence: TGTGCCAGCAGTTACCCCGGGACAAAGGCTTTCTTT. Translated, it gives CASSYPGTKAFF. The chain recombines TRBV6-2 or TRBV6-3 with TRBJ1-1; D perhaps matches TRBD1 (6 bases). Deletions cut 2 bases from V and 11 bases from J, with 12 bases between. CDR1 and CDR2 (germline): MNHEY, SVGEGT. The CDR3 is 12 amino acids.

V and J are TRBV7-9 and TRBJ1-4; TRBD1 might be the D (5 bases). CDR3 length: 17 amino acids. Trimming stripped 6 bases from V and 6 bases from J, with 23 bases between. Per the germline V gene, CDR1 is SEHNR and CDR2 is FQNEAQ (reference sequence). CDR3 sequence: CASSFDSRGVLDEKLFF. Written as DNA, the CDR3 is TGTGCCAGCAGTTTCGACAGCCGGGGGGTACTGGATGAAAAACTGTTTTTT. The full variable domain, in which reference TRBV7-9 and TRBJ1-4 provide the parts outside the CDR3, is DTGVSQNPRHKITKRGQNVTFRCDPISEHNRLYWYRQTLGQGPEFLTYFQNEAQLEKSRLLSDRFSAERPKGSFSTLEIQRTEQGDSAMYLCASSFDSRGVLDEKLFFGSGTQLSVL.

The V gene is TRBV5-5, the J gene TRBJ1-4, with 7 bases fitting TRBD1. V lost 4 bases and J lost 6; bases outside the gene matches: 6. Germline-derived CDR1 and CDR2 are SGHKS and YYEKEE (reference sequence). The CDR3 length is 14 residues. The CDR3 DNA is TGTGCCAGCAGCCCCTCGACAGGGTATGAAAAACTGTTTTTT. It is translated as CASSPSTGYEKLFF.

The chain has TRBV5-8 and TRBJ1-5, with 7 nucleotides matching TRBD1. J was trimmed by 6 bases and V by 3 bases; bases with no gene match: 3. Germline CDR1 reads SGHTS; CDR2 reads YDEGEE. The CDR3 runs 13 residues. In nucleotides, the CDR3 is TGTGCCAGCAGCTCGACAGGGTTTCAGCCCCAGCATTTT. Encoded protein: CASSSTGFQPQHF.

The rearrangement joins TRBV6-2 or TRBV6-3 to TRBJ2-5; 10 nucleotides agree with TRBD1. J gave up 8 bases and V 4 bases, and 10 bases lay outside the gene matches. The CDR3 sequence is 15 residues long. In germline, CDR1 is MNHEY, CDR2 SVGEGT. As DNA, the CDR3 is TGTGCCAGCAGTTGGCCGGGACAGGGGACAGGCACCCAGTACTTC. It yields the protein CASSWPGQGTGTQYF.

This chain connects TRBV5-1 to TRBJ2-3; a weak D match, TRBD1 (5 bases). The CDR3 is made up of 14 amino acids. Germline V gene data show CDR1 as SGHRS and CDR2 as YFSETQ. V lost 3 bases to trimming and J lost 3 bases, with 11 bases between them. The CDR3 sequence is CASSSKTVTDTQYF. The DNA for the CDR3 is TGCGCCAGCAGCTCAAAGACAGTTACAGATACGCAGTATTTT.

The chain joins TRBV3-1 (or the pseudogene TRBV3-2) to TRBJ2-5, with D uncertain. The CDR3 covers 13 residues. The V gene's germline CDR1 is LGHDT and CDR2 YNNKEL (reference sequence). V was trimmed by 2 bases and J by 1 base, leaving 5 bases between them. The CDR3 DNA is TGTGCCAGCAGCCAAAGCTTCCAAGAGACCCAGTACTTC. This translates into CASSQSFQETQYF.

V and J are TRBV3-1 (or the pseudogene TRBV3-2) and TRBJ1-3, with a possible D match to TRBD1 (5 bases). The V end lost 0 bases, the J end lost 3 bases, and 9 bases lay between the germline ends. The CDR3 totals 15 residues. From germline, CDR1 is LGHDT and CDR2 YNNKEL (reference sequence). The CDR3 loop reads CASSQELGDGNTIYF. CDR3 DNA: TGTGCCAGCAGCCAAGAATTAGGGGATGGAAACACCATATATTTT.

The V gene is TRBV30, the J gene TRBJ1-5; 7 nucleotides line up with TRBD1. The V gene's germline CDR1 is GTSNPN and CDR2 SVGIG (reference sequence). This CDR3 region has 15 residues. V was pared by 6 bases and J by 2 bases, with 10 bases of the junction left unmatched. CDR3 sequence (DNA): TGTGCCTGTAGCACAGGGGTATTGGGCAATCAGCCCCAGCATTTT. It is translated as CACSTGVLGNQPQHF.

V gene TRBV7-9 combines with J gene TRBJ1-2; no clear D gene. CDR1 is SEHNR, CDR2 FQNEAQ, per germline (reference sequence). The CDR3 has 14 residues. Trimming took 4 bases from V and 3 from J, leaving 12 bases between them. The CDR3 region is CASSSLTSYYGYTF. The CDR3 DNA sequence: TGTGCCAGCAGCTCGCTGACAAGTTACTATGGCTACACCTTC.

About this clone itself: No DNA is shown, since the ends of the CDR3 on it are uncertain; the CDR3 is the one TCRdb lists. V and J are TRBV21-1 and TRBJ2-1; the D call in the table, TRBD2, was not verified against the DNA. TRBV21-1 is flagged as a pseudogene. The CDR3 contains 16 residues when both ends are counted. The CDR3 sequence: CASPWAAGISYNEQFF.

The chain joins TRBV7-2 to TRBJ2-6; 9 bases are shared with TRBD2. The germline gives CDR1 SGHTA, CDR2 FQGNSA. Losses at the gene ends were 5 bases for V and 0 bases for J; bases not matched to a gene: 5. The CDR3 has 17 amino acids. The CDR3 DNA follows: TGTGCCAGCAGCCAAGGCGGGGGGGCCTCTGGGGCCAACGTCCTGACTTTC. This codes for CASSQGGGASGANVLTF.

V and J are TRBV2 and TRBJ1-1; D remains ambiguous. This CDR3 has 14 residues. Looked up from germline, CDR1 is SNHLY and CDR2 is FYNNEI. The germline V and J ends were trimmed by 7 bases and 0 bases, with 12 bases remaining between them. CDR3 region: CASTKRTLNTEAFF. CDR3 in DNA: TGTGCCAGCACCAAAAGGACTTTGAACACTGAAGCTTTCTTT.

V usage is TRBV2 and J usage is TRBJ2-3; D is undetermined. The CDR3 is made up of 14 amino acids. Deletions cut 3 bases from V and 2 bases from J, with 9 bases between. Germline V gene data show CDR1 as SNHLY and CDR2 as FYNNEI. DNA of the CDR3: TGTGCCAGCAGTGACTGGCAGATCACAGATACGCAGTATTTT. Translation: CASSDWQITDTQYF.

This clone was observed many times. The sample carries other DNA sequences with the same CDR3. The chain has TRBV7-9 and TRBJ2-4; 9 bases agree with TRBD2. This CDR3 is 18 amino acids long. Trimming took 0 bases from V and 8 from J; bases not matched to a gene: 14. Germline V gene lookup returns CDR1 SEHNR and CDR2 FQNEAQ (reference sequence). CDR3 in DNA: TGTGCCAGCAGCTTAGCTGGGGTGCGGCGGGGGGGCCGGGACATTCAGTACTTC. It is translated as CASSLAGVRRGGRDIQYF. Combining the CDR3 with reference TRBV7-9 and TRBJ2-4 gives the whole variable domain DTGVSQNPRHKITKRGQNVTFRCDPISEHNRLYWYRQTLGQGPEFLTYFQNEAQLEKSRLLSDRFSAERPKGSFSTLEIQRTEQGDSAMYLCASSLAGVRRGGRDIQYFGAGTRLSVL.